The entry below describes one TCR beta chain. One entry per CDR3 protein, called by TCRdb with MiXCR from the 5' RACE reads. The sample shows about 690,000 distinct CDR3 sequences, about 20% of them seen only once. The sample originates from a study of identical twins. The CDR3 is made up of 19 amino acids. Trimming took 5 bases from V and 1 from J; bases not matched to a gene: 15. This sample was also put to use in a study of T cells expressing NK-cell markers.

J is TRBJ2-3 and V is TRBV12-3 or TRBV12-4; 10 bases are shared with TRBD2. The sequence was collected from a woman aged 18-29 years in good health. Sequencing was performed on PBMCs. In nucleotides, the CDR3 is TGTGCCAGCAGTCCAGACCCTTTACTAGCGGGGTTACGCACAGATACGCAGTATTTT. This codes for CASSPDPLLAGLRTDTQYF.